This passage covers 8 T cell receptor beta chains from one sample sequenced in a study of cytomegalovirus exposure and HLA in healthy donors. Researchers ran the PCR with 60 Vbeta and 13 Jbeta primers. Sequencing used immunoSEQ multiplex PCR; TCRdb keeps in-frame clones, though not all of them. The table has more than 150,000 clones, about 80% seen once. The sample was PBMCs. These TCRs come from a woman aged 18 to 35 in good health and CMV-seropositive.

The chain is built from TRBV18 and TRBJ2-7, with D possibly TRBD1 on 6 matching bases. V was pared by 4 bases and J by 4 bases, with 8 bases between. The CDR3 has 12 residues. Germline CDR1 is KGHSH and CDR2 is LQKENI. The CDR3 DNA is TGTGCCAGCTCACGGGACAAATACGAGCAGTACGTC. It encodes CASSRDKYEQYV.

The chain carries TRBV21-1 and TRBJ2-7; the DNA was not used to check the table's D call, TRBD1. TRBV21-1 is listed as a pseudogene. This CDR3 has 17 amino acids. The DNA for the CDR3 is TGTGCCAGCAGCAAACAGGGGCGGCCCCCCTCAGCCTACGAGCAGTACGTC. Translating gives CASSKQGRPPSAYEQYV.

The chain carries TRBV7-2 and TRBJ2-3; 8 bases align to TRBD2. Germline CDR1 and CDR2: SGHTA and FQGNSA. The CDR3 is 17 residues long. V was pared by 0 bases and J by 4 bases, with 9 bases of the junction left unmatched. CDR3 DNA sequence: TGTGCCAGCAGCTTAGCGCTAACGGGGGGGGCCTCAGATACGCAGTATTTT. Its translation is CASSLALTGGASDTQYF.

This sequence joins TRBV9 and TRBJ2-1, with D perhaps matching TRBD2 (7 bases). V was clipped by 6 bases and J by 6 bases, with 25 bases between them. The CDR3 has 17 amino acids. Germline V gene data show CDR1 as SGDLS and CDR2 as YYNGEE. The CDR3, as DNA: TGTGCCAGCATGAGGGGGAGGGAAGGCCCCCTGAGCAATGAGCAGTTCTTC. Protein: CASMRGREGPLSNEQFF. Full variable domain (remainder filled in from reference TRBV9 and TRBJ2-1): DSGVTQTPKHLITATGQRVTLRCSPRSGDLSVYWYQQSLDQGLQFLIQYYNGEERAKGNILERFSAQQFPDLHSELNLSSLELGDSALYFCASMRGREGPLSNEQFFGPGTRLTVL.

Details on this clone: One end of the junction does not line up with germline, which may come from a read error. The V and J genes are TRBV29-1 and TRBJ2-1, with TRBD1 identical over 8 bases. Germline V lookup: CDR1 SQVTM, CDR2 ANQGSEA. The CDR3 runs 14 residues. This CDR3 is CSVPDRGPTTTLVF. The CDR3, as DNA: TGCAGCGTTCCCGACAGGGGCCCTACCACCACCCTGGTCTTC.

V and J are TRBV2 and TRBJ2-6; possibly TRBD1 for D (5 bases). The CDR3 has 14 amino acids. Germline V gives CDR1 SNHLY, CDR2 FYNNEI. V lost 8 bases and J 0 bases, leaving 8 bases between the germline ends. In DNA form, the CDR3 reads TGTGCCAGCCTACAGGCCTCTGGGGCCAACGTCCTGACTTTC. Amino acid sequence: CASLQASGANVLTF.

Regarding this clone: An end of the junction does not agree with germline; a read error may underlie this. The chain couples TRBV27 to TRBJ2-4; 7 positions match TRBD2. This CDR3 has 15 residues. Germline assignment: CDR1 MNHEY and CDR2 SMNVEV (reference sequence). This chain's CDR3 is CASSLSTRGENSQYF. The CDR3 DNA follows: TGTGCCAGCAGTTTATCAACCCGGGGGGAAAACAGTCAGTACTTC.

The chain uses TRBV7-9 and TRBJ2-7, with TRBD1 matching 8 bases. CDR1 is SEHNR and CDR2 is FQNEAQ in the germline V gene (reference sequence). Trimming took 7 bases from V and 0 from J; bases not matched to a gene: 8. The CDR3 sequence is 15 residues long. DNA for the CDR3: TGTGCCAGCACCCTATCGACAGGGGCCTCCTACGAGCAGTACTTC. Protein product: CASTLSTGASYEQYF.